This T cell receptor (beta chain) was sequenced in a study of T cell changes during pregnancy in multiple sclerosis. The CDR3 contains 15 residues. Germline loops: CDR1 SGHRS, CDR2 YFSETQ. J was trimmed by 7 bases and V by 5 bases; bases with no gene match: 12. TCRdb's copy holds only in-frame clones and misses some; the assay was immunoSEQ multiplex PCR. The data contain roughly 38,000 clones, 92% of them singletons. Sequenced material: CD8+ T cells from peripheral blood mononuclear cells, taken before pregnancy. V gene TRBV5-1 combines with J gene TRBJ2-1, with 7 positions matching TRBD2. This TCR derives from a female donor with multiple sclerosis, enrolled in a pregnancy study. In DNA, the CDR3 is TGCGCCAGCAGTGTGGCGGGAGTCGCTCAGAATGAGCAGTTCTTC. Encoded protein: CASSVAGVAQNEQFF.